This T cell receptor (beta chain) was identified in a study of T cell changes during pregnancy in multiple sclerosis (dated by TCRdb to between 2019 and 2020). Looking at the study overall: The study looked at changes in the T cell repertoire across pregnancy in women with multiple sclerosis.

With respect to this clone: Its antigen remains undetermined. No qualities accompany the bases; no much larger clone lies one base away.

The germline V gene gives CDR1 as MDHEN and CDR2 as SYDVKM. Trimming accounts for 6 bases at V and 5 bases at J, while the number of junction bases matched to no gene is 4. The CDR3 contains 13 residues, cysteine and phenylalanine counted. Only the CDR3 DNA is retained, 39 bases long and in frame from the first base. The library was made by the immunoSEQ multiplex PCR assay. As stored in TCRdb, this immuneACCESS dataset retains in-frame rearrangements with V and J assigned. A fraction of the clones does not appear; measured against another copy, unresolved V genes explain less than half of the discrepancy, and the remainder lacks a known reason. The sample table contains 50,000 to 60,000 clones; only one count was recorded for around nine tenths of them. Around 2% of the sample is taken by the ten largest.

The chain links TRBV28 with TRBJ2-5; 9 of the junction bases match TRBD1. The origin of this receptor is a female donor in good health, enrolled as a control in a pregnancy study. The source material was peripheral blood, sampled in the first trimester of pregnancy. DNA sequence: TGTGCCAGCAGGCCACAGGGGGCTGAGACCCAGTACTTC. It translates to CASRPQGAETQYF.